This is a list of T cell receptor beta chains from one sample in a study of cytomegalovirus exposure and HLA in healthy donors. Assay used: immunoSEQ multiplex PCR; TCRdb lists only in-frame clones, some missing. This table has about 110,000 clones, 60% to 75% appearing once. The sequenced sample was PBMCs. The receptors were gathered from a man aged 25-45 years in good health and CMV-seronegative. The CDR3 runs from the conserved cysteine through the conserved F or W. Fields, in order: J gene, D gene, V gene, clone size, CDR3 protein, CDR3 DNA. A D gene is named only where the DNA matches it firmly. Clone size is shown for a subset of rows, as once, few, many or a class of expanded clone.

J gene: TRBJ1-2
D gene: .
V gene: TRBV11-2
clone size: .
CDR3 protein: CASSLGGNYGYTF
CDR3 DNA: TGTGCCAGCAGCTTGGGCGGGAACTATGGCTACACCTTC

J gene: TRBJ1-5
D gene: TRBD1
V gene: TRBV19
clone size: .
CDR3 protein: CASSPRDRDYFQHNQPQHF
CDR3 DNA: TGTGCCAGTAGTCCCCGGGACAGGGACTACTTTCAGCACAATCAGCCCCAGCATTTT

J gene: TRBJ2-1
D gene: TRBD2
V gene: TRBV19
clone size: .
CDR3 protein: CASRTSAYNEQFF
CDR3 DNA: TGTGCCAGTAGGACTAGCGCTTACAATGAGCAGTTCTTC

J gene: TRBJ1-2
D gene: .
V gene: TRBV7-9
clone size: once
CDR3 protein: CASSATNYGYTF
CDR3 DNA: TGTGCCAGCAGCGCTACTAACTATGGCTACACCTTC

J gene: TRBJ1-4
D gene: .
V gene: TRBV5-1
clone size: .
CDR3 protein: CASSLVLGATNEKLFF
CDR3 DNA: TGCGCCAGCAGCTTGGTATTGGGGGCCACTAATGAAAAACTGTTTTTT

J gene: TRBJ2-5
D gene: TRBD2
V gene: TRBV5-1
clone size: .
CDR3 protein: CASSLAQLAGGQETQYF
CDR3 DNA: TGCGCCAGCAGCTTGGCCCAACTAGCGGGGGGCCAAGAGACCCAGTACTTC

J gene: TRBJ1-5
D gene: .
V gene: TRBV15
clone size: .
CDR3 protein: CATSNPGSHSNQPQHF
CDR3 DNA: TGTGCCACCAGCAATCCAGGGTCACATAGCAATCAGCCCCAGCATTTT

J gene: TRBJ2-5
D gene: TRBD2
V gene: TRBV6-6
clone size: once
CDR3 protein: CASSLRTSLQEAQYF
CDR3 DNA: TGTGCCAGCAGTTTACGGACTAGTCTCCAAGAGGCCCAGTACTTC

J gene: TRBJ2-3
D gene: .
V gene: TRBV9
clone size: .
CDR3 protein: CASSVEGDTQYF
CDR3 DNA: TGTGCCAGCAGCGTAGAGGGGGATACGCAGTATTTT

J gene: TRBJ2-3
D gene: TRBD2
V gene: TRBV7-9
clone size: few
CDR3 protein: CASSLGTSGRPSTDTQYF
CDR3 DNA: TGTGCCAGCAGCTTAGGGACTAGCGGGAGACCCAGCACAGATACGCAGTATTTT

J gene: TRBJ2-1
D gene: TRBD2
V gene: TRBV28
clone size: .
CDR3 protein: CASSRAGGLYNEQFF
CDR3 DNA: TGTGCCAGCAGTCGGGCGGGGGGCCTTTACAATGAGCAGTTCTTC

J gene: TRBJ2-1
D gene: .
V gene: TRBV7-9
clone size: .
CDR3 protein: CSSSLDMAPRQFF
CDR3 DNA: TGTTCCAGCAGCCTAGATATGGCCCCTAGGCAGTTCTTC

J gene: TRBJ2-1
D gene: TRBD2
V gene: TRBV7-8
clone size: .
CDR3 protein: CASSPGLAGAEGYNEQFF
CDR3 DNA: TGTGCCAGCAGCCCGGGACTAGCGGGAGCTGAGGGCTACAATGAGCAGTTCTTC

J gene: TRBJ1-2
D gene: .
V gene: TRBV7-9
clone size: .
CDR3 protein: CSSSIENLNYGYTF
CDR3 DNA: TGTTCCAGCAGTATAGAAAATTTAAACTATGGCTACACCTTC

J gene: TRBJ1-6
D gene: TRBD1
V gene: TRBV6-5
clone size: .
CDR3 protein: CASSYVRGSYNSPLHF
CDR3 DNA: TGTGCCAGCAGTTACGTCAGGGGGTCCTATAATTCACCCCTCCACTTT

J gene: TRBJ2-7
D gene: TRBD2
V gene: TRBV19
clone size: .
CDR3 protein: CASSQWVAGDYEQYF
CDR3 DNA: TGTGCCAGTAGTCAGTGGGTAGCGGGAGACTACGAGCAGTACTTC

J gene: TRBJ1-2
D gene: .
V gene: TRBV18
clone size: .
CDR3 protein: CASSPQFSSNYGYTF
CDR3 DNA: TGTGCCAGCTCACCACAATTCAGTTCTAACTATGGCTACACCTTC

J gene: TRBJ2-1
D gene: .
V gene: TRBV10-3
clone size: .
CDR3 protein: CANNGGSSYNEQFF
CDR3 DNA: TGTGCCAACAATGGGGGGAGCTCCTACAATGAGCAGTTCTTC

J gene: TRBJ1-3
D gene: .
V gene: TRBV18
clone size: .
CDR3 protein: CASSLLTGGENTIYF
CDR3 DNA: TGTGCCAGCTCACTTCTGACGGGAGGGGAAAACACCATATATTTT

J gene: TRBJ2-2
D gene: .
V gene: TRBV6-5
clone size: .
CDR3 protein: CASGEAGTGELFF
CDR3 DNA: TGTGCCAGCGGCGAGGCTGGCACCGGGGAGCTGTTTTTT

J gene: TRBJ2-7
D gene: TRBD2
V gene: TRBV5-6
clone size: .
CDR3 protein: CASSFLAGVPGEQYF
CDR3 DNA: TGTGCCAGCAGCTTCCTAGCGGGAGTGCCGGGGGAGCAGTACTTC

J gene: TRBJ2-7
D gene: TRBD2
V gene: TRBV5-4
clone size: .
CDR3 protein: CASSSRGEQYF
CDR3 DNA: TGTGCCAGCAGCTCGCGGGGGGAGCAGTACTTC

J gene: TRBJ2-3
D gene: TRBD1
V gene: TRBV7-8
clone size: few
CDR3 protein: CASSLDRGSTDTQYF
CDR3 DNA: TGTGCCAGCAGCTTGGACAGGGGCAGCACAGATACGCAGTATTTT

J gene: TRBJ2-7
D gene: .
V gene: TRBV29-1
clone size: .
CDR3 protein: CSVVSAGSHEQYF
CDR3 DNA: TGCAGCGTTGTCTCAGCGGGTAGCCACGAGCAGTACTTC

J gene: TRBJ1-3
D gene: TRBD1
V gene: TRBV5-1
clone size: .
CDR3 protein: CASSATGLSGNTIYF
CDR3 DNA: TGCGCCAGCAGCGCGACAGGGCTCTCTGGAAACACCATATATTTT

J gene: TRBJ2-3
D gene: .
V gene: TRBV6-1
clone size: .
CDR3 protein: CASSWQTTSTDTQYF
CDR3 DNA: TGTGCCAGCAGTTGGCAGACAACTAGCACAGATACGCAGTATTTT

J gene: TRBJ1-1
D gene: TRBD1
V gene: TRBV5-1
clone size: .
CDR3 protein: CASSWNTGGPTEAFF
CDR3 DNA: TGCGCCAGCAGCTGGAATACAGGGGGCCCCACTGAAGCTTTCTTT

J gene: TRBJ1-2
D gene: TRBD1
V gene: TRBV5-6
clone size: .
CDR3 protein: CASSDPTLDRSNYGYTF
CDR3 DNA: TGTGCCAGCAGCGATCCCACATTGGACAGGTCTAACTATGGCTACACCTTC

J gene: TRBJ2-1
D gene: .
V gene: TRBV11-3
clone size: once
CDR3 protein: CASSKREGGSYNEQFF
CDR3 DNA: TGTGCCAGCAGCAAGAGGGAGGGGGGCTCTTACAATGAGCAGTTCTTC

J gene: TRBJ2-7
D gene: TRBD1
V gene: TRBV28
clone size: .
CDR3 protein: CASTGSGTDYEQYF
CDR3 DNA: TGTGCCAGCACTGGATCCGGGACAGACTACGAGCAGTACTTC

J gene: TRBJ1-5
D gene: .
V gene: TRBV6-1
clone size: .
CDR3 protein: CASSPRDSGVQPQHF
CDR3 DNA: TGTGCCAGCAGTCCCCGGGACTCAGGCGTTCAGCCCCAGCATTTT

J gene: TRBJ1-5
D gene: .
V gene: TRBV5-8
clone size: .
CDR3 protein: CASSLGQGLQPQHF
CDR3 DNA: TGTGCCAGCAGCTTGGGTCAGGGCCTTCAGCCCCAGCATTTT

J gene: TRBJ2-5
D gene: .
V gene: TRBV15
clone size: .
CDR3 protein: CATSRDLVQGQETQYF
CDR3 DNA: TGTGCCACCAGCAGAGATCTGGTGCAGGGACAAGAGACCCAGTACTTC

J gene: TRBJ2-3
D gene: TRBD2
V gene: TRBV7-9
clone size: few
CDR3 protein: CASSLGAGVTDTQYF
CDR3 DNA: TGTGCCAGCAGCTTAGGAGCGGGAGTTACAGATACGCAGTATTTT

J gene: TRBJ2-2
D gene: .
V gene: TRBV28
clone size: .
CDR3 protein: CASSPQAGELFF
CDR3 DNA: TGTGCCAGCAGTCCGCAGGCCGGGGAGCTGTTTTTT

J gene: TRBJ2-5
D gene: .
V gene: TRBV5-6
clone size: .
CDR3 protein: CASSLRARRETQYF
CDR3 DNA: TGTGCCAGCAGCTTGAGGGCTAGGAGGGAGACCCAGTACTTC

J gene: TRBJ2-7
D gene: TRBD1
V gene: TRBV7-9
clone size: medium-sized
CDR3 protein: CASSGTGTGGDEQYF
CDR3 DNA: TGTGCCAGCAGCGGGACCGGGACAGGGGGCGACGAGCAGTACTTC

J gene: TRBJ2-2
D gene: .
V gene: TRBV19
clone size: .
CDR3 protein: CASRRHNTGELFF
CDR3 DNA: TGTGCCAGTAGACGACATAACACCGGGGAGCTGTTTTTT

J gene: TRBJ2-4
D gene: .
V gene: TRBV28
clone size: once
CDR3 protein: CASSFLVKNIQYF
CDR3 DNA: TGTGCCAGCAGTTTTCTAGTTAAAAACATTCAGTACTTC